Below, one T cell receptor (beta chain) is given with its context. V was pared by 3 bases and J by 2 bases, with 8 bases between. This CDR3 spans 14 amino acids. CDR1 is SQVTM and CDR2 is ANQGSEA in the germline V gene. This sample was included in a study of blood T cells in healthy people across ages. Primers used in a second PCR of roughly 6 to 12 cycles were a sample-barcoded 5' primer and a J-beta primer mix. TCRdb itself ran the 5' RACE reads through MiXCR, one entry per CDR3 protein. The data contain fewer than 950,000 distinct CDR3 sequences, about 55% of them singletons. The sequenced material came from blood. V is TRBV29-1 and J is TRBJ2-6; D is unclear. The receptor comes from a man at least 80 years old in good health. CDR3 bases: TGCAGCGTTGATCTTGGGGCTGGGGCCAACGTCCTGACTTTC. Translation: CSVDLGAGANVLTF.